The rows below give T cell receptor beta chains drawn from one sample of a study of cytomegalovirus exposure and HLA in healthy donors. Data came from immunoSEQ multiplex PCR; TCRdb stores just in-frame clones and leaves some out. This sample has under 200,000 clones, with around 80% found just once. Sequenced material: PBMCs. The source of these receptors is a woman in her forties in good health and CMV-seronegative. Both conserved end residues are part of each CDR3. Fields, in order: J gene, D gene, V gene, clone size, CDR3 DNA, CDR3 protein. D genes are given only for firm matches. Clone size is not always given. Where it is, it says once, few, many or a class for expanded clones.

j_call: TRBJ2-7
d_call: TRBD1
v_call: TRBV6-1
clone_size: once
cdr3_nt: TGTGCCAGCAGTGCGGGGACAGATTACGAGCAGTACTTC
cdr3_aa: CASSAGTDYEQYF

j_call: TRBJ1-5
d_call: .
v_call: TRBV5-1
clone_size: .
cdr3_nt: TGCGCCAGCAGCTCGGAGGGCGGCGAAGAACAGCCCCAGCATTTT
cdr3_aa: CASSSEGGEEQPQHF

j_call: TRBJ2-4
d_call: .
v_call: TRBV27
clone_size: .
cdr3_nt: TGTGCCAGCAGTTTAGACAGCCTAGCCAAAAACATTCAGTACTTC
cdr3_aa: CASSLDSLAKNIQYF

j_call: TRBJ2-1
d_call: TRBD2
v_call: TRBV28
clone_size: once
cdr3_nt: TGTGCCAGCAGTCTGACTAGCGCCCGTTACAATGAGCAGTTCTTC
cdr3_aa: CASSLTSARYNEQFF

j_call: TRBJ1-5
d_call: .
v_call: TRBV19
clone_size: .
cdr3_nt: TGTGCCAGTAGTATCCCTAGGGCAGGGGACAATCAGCCCCAGCATTTT
cdr3_aa: CASSIPRAGDNQPQHF

j_call: TRBJ1-1
d_call: TRBD1
v_call: TRBV4-1
clone_size: .
cdr3_nt: TGCGCCAGCAGCCAGGGGGACAGGCGACTCACTGAAGCTTTCTTT
cdr3_aa: CASSQGDRRLTEAFF

j_call: TRBJ1-3
d_call: .
v_call: TRBV7-2
clone_size: .
cdr3_nt: TGTGCCAGCAGCTTAGATACAGTCTCTGGAAACACCATATATTTT
cdr3_aa: CASSLDTVSGNTIYF

j_call: TRBJ2-1
d_call: .
v_call: TRBV11-2
clone_size: .
cdr3_nt: TGTGCCAGCAGCATGCGAGGCTGGGGACTCTTATACAATGAGCAGTTCTTC
cdr3_aa: CASSMRGWGLLYNEQFF

j_call: TRBJ1-4
d_call: TRBD1
v_call: TRBV18
clone_size: .
cdr3_nt: TGTGCCAGCTCACCAAAGACAGGGGTACGTGAAAAACTGTTTTTT
cdr3_aa: CASSPKTGVREKLFF

j_call: TRBJ1-3
d_call: .
v_call: TRBV5-1
clone_size: few
cdr3_nt: TGCGCCAGCAGCTTGACAGGGAGCTCTGGAAACACCATATATTTT
cdr3_aa: CASSLTGSSGNTIYF

j_call: TRBJ2-7
d_call: .
v_call: TRBV5-6
clone_size: .
cdr3_nt: TGTGCCAGCAGACTGGCGGGGTGTGAGCAGTACTTC
cdr3_aa: CASRLAGCEQYF

j_call: TRBJ2-7
d_call: .
v_call: TRBV29-1
clone_size: .
cdr3_nt: TGCAGCGTCCGTCGGGGGGCAAGCTCCTACGAGCAGTACTTC
cdr3_aa: CSVRRGASSYEQYF

j_call: TRBJ2-2
d_call: .
v_call: TRBV5-1
clone_size: .
cdr3_nt: TGCGCCAGCAGCTTGTCGGTCTCAGGAAACACCGGGGAGCTGTTTTTT
cdr3_aa: CASSLSVSGNTGELFF

j_call: TRBJ2-2
d_call: .
v_call: TRBV2
clone_size: .
cdr3_nt: TGTGCCAGCAGCTTTCAGGGTACTCAGAACACCGGGGAGCTGTTTTTT
cdr3_aa: CASSFQGTQNTGELFF